This passage covers 32 T cell receptor beta chains from one sample sequenced in a study of shared clonotypes between healthy human individuals. Here immunoSEQ multiplex PCR was the method, and the copy in TCRdb shows in-frame clones only, minus some. The repertoire holds millions of clones, with about 92% as singletons. The sample consisted of naive CD4+ T cells sorted from blood. Indicated subset: CD45RA+ positively selected. The source is a man aged 18 to 29 in good health.

The chain links TRBV11-2 to TRBJ2-3; D is ambiguous. The CDR3 sequence is 14 residues long. Trimming stripped 0 bases from V and 4 bases from J, with 8 bases between. From germline, CDR1 is SGHAT and CDR2 FQNNGV. CDR3 bases: TGTGCCAGCAGCTTAGATGTAGGAGCAGATACGCAGTATTTT. Translating gives CASSLDVGADTQYF.

The chain uses TRBV19 and TRBJ1-4, with TRBD1 matching over 8 bases. In germline, CDR1 is LNHDA, CDR2 SQIVND (reference sequence). Losses at the gene ends were 6 bases for V and 8 bases for J; bases not matched to a gene: 17. The CDR3 spans 17 residues. The CDR3: CASSRYLAGTGEEKLFF. CDR3 in DNA: TGTGCCAGTAGCAGATATCTTGCGGGGACAGGTGAAGAAAAACTGTTTTTT.

This clone has a single count. The chain is built from TRBV30 and TRBJ2-1, with 10 bases aligning to TRBD2. V shed 8 bases, J shed 3 bases, and the junction held 7 bases outside the gene matches. The germline V gene has CDR1 GTSNPN and CDR2 SVGIG (reference sequence). The CDR3 extends over 14 amino acids. The CDR3 DNA sequence: TGTGCCGTTACTATAGCGGGAGGCTACAATGAGCAGTTCTTC. Translating gives CAVTIAGGYNEQFF. Based on the CDR3 plus reference TRBV30 and TRBJ2-1, the full variable domain is SQTIHQWPATLVQPVGSPLSLECTVEGTSNPNLYWYRQAAGRGLQLLFYSVGIGQISSEVPQNLSASRPQDRQFILSSKKLLLSDSGFYLCAVTIAGGYNEQFFGPGTRLTVL.

The chain recombines TRBV9 with TRBJ1-1, with 7 bases matching TRBD1. The germline V gene encodes CDR1 SGDLS and CDR2 YYNGEE. With V trimmed by 5 bases and J by 6 bases, 16 bases remained unmatched. This CDR3 is built from 16 residues. The CDR3 sequence: CASRENRQGRWPEAFF. CDR3 bases: TGTGCCAGCAGAGAAAACCGACAGGGAAGGTGGCCTGAAGCTTTCTTT.

This rearrangement joins TRBV6-5 to TRBJ1-1; unclear D gene. CDR3 length: 11 residues. CDR1 MNHEY and CDR2 SVGAGI come from the germline V gene. Trimming pared 5 bases from V and 10 bases from J, leaving 11 bases between. This CDR3 is CASSPGLRAFF. Written as DNA, the CDR3 is TGTGCCAGCAGTCCAGGACTAAGAGCTTTCTTT.

There are a few counts of this clone. Other DNA sequences within the sample encode an identical CDR3. The rearrangement joins TRBV6-6 to TRBJ1-6, with TRBD1 identical over 8 bases. J lost 7 bases, V lost 5 bases, and 4 bases had no gene match. Germline V lookup: CDR1 MNHNY, CDR2 SVGAGI (reference sequence). The CDR3 consists of 14 residues. DNA of the CDR3: TGTGCCAGCAGTCTGACAGGGGAGAATTCACCCCTCCACTTT. Protein sequence: CASSLTGENSPLHF.

The V and J genes are TRBV15 and TRBJ2-1; no reliable D call. The CDR3 spans 13 residues. In germline, CDR1 is LNHNV, CDR2 YYDKDF (reference sequence). V lost 0 bases and J 10 bases, leaving 10 bases between the germline ends. The CDR3 bases are TGTGCCACCAGCAGAGATCGCCCTTGGGAGCAGTTCTTC. Protein: CATSRDRPWEQFF.

This chain connects TRBV21-1 to TRBJ2-7; the D call TRBD2 from the table was never checked on the DNA. TRBV21-1 is termed a pseudogene. This CDR3 is 21 amino acids long. CDR3 sequence: CASSKALLASGSLWGSYEQYF. In DNA form, the CDR3 reads TGTGCCAGCAGCAAAGCGCTTTTGGCTAGCGGGAGTTTATGGGGCTCCTACGAGCAGTACTTC.

The chain is built from TRBV11-2 and TRBJ2-1, with TRBD2 identical over 13 bases. The CDR3 extends over 18 amino acids. V dropped 5 bases and J dropped 4; count of bases not matched to a gene: 11. Germline assignment: CDR1 SGHAT and CDR2 FQNNGV. In DNA form, the CDR3 reads TGTGCCAGCAGCCCGAGAAGACTAGCGGGAGGAGGATACAATGAGCAGTTCTTC. It encodes CASSPRRLAGGGYNEQFF.

This clone has a single count. This specimen includes other DNA sequences encoding the same CDR3. This rearrangement joins TRBV9 to TRBJ2-3, with TRBD2 identical over 10 bases. The germline V gene has CDR1 SGDLS and CDR2 YYNGEE. The CDR3 extends over 16 amino acids. J was trimmed by 3 bases and V by 0 bases; bases with no gene match: 4. CDR3 amino acids: CASSVGASGGTDTQYF. CDR3 DNA sequence: TGTGCCAGCAGCGTAGGGGCTAGCGGGGGTACAGATACGCAGTATTTT.

The rearrangement links TRBV4-1 to TRBJ1-3, with a possible D match to TRBD1 (5 bases). The V end was cut by 4 bases, the J end by 0 bases, with 19 bases between. In germline, CDR1 is MGHRA, CDR2 YSYEKL. There are 18 residues in the CDR3. The CDR3 region has the DNA TGCGCCAGCAGCCGCCCACAGGAGAGAAGAGGCTCTGGAAACACCATATATTTT. This sequence encodes CASSRPQERRGSGNTIYF.

To note about this clone: Other DNA sequences from this sample encode an identical CDR3 as well. The chain combines TRBV7-2 with TRBJ2-5; D remains ambiguous. V dropped 1 base and J dropped 8 bases, with 2 bases sitting between them. This CDR3 comprises 10 residues. In germline, CDR1 is SGHTA, CDR2 FQGNSA. As DNA, the CDR3 is TGTGCCAGCAGCTTAGTCACCCAGTACTTC. Translated: CASSLVTQYF.

The chain joins TRBV5-4 to TRBJ1-4; no definite D call. Looked up from germline, CDR1 is SGHNT and CDR2 is YYREEE (reference sequence). The CDR3 is made up of 14 amino acids. Trimming pared 6 bases from V and 7 bases from J, leaving 16 bases between. In DNA, the CDR3 is TGTGCCAGCACCGGAGGAGGGTCTGGTGAAAAACTGTTTTTT. Amino acid sequence: CASTGGGSGEKLFF.

This CDR3 reads CASTSQEGGSPLHF. CDR3 in DNA: TGTGCCTCGACCAGCCAGGAGGGAGGATCACCCCTCCACTTT. The V gene is TRBV2, the J gene TRBJ1-6; D is unclear. The CDR3 extends over 14 amino acids. Germline V gives CDR1 SNHLY, CDR2 FYNNEI. The V gene lost 11 bases and the J gene lost 10 bases, with 21 bases spanning the gap.

This chain joins TRBV7-2 and TRBJ2-5; TRBD2 might be the D (5 bases). The CDR3 is made up of 13 amino acids. Between the trimmed V and J ends, which lost 7 bases and 4 bases, there was a span of 13 bases. The germline gives CDR1 SGHTA, CDR2 FQGNSA. In DNA form, the CDR3 reads TGTGCCAGCATCCTTAGCGTAAGAGAGACCCAGTACTTC. It yields the protein CASILSVRETQYF.

The rearrangement uses TRBV18 and TRBJ2-3; D unresolved. Germline lookup yields CDR1 KGHSH and CDR2 LQKENI. Trimming took off 2 bases at V and 5 bases at J, with 8 bases between the two ends. The CDR3 consists of 13 residues. The CDR3 reads CASSPVGVDTQYF. The CDR3 DNA sequence: TGTGCCAGCTCACCAGTGGGTGTAGATACGCAGTATTTT.

The V and J genes are TRBV19 and TRBJ2-2, with D unclear. The CDR3 is made up of 13 amino acids. Germline V gene data show CDR1 as LNHDA and CDR2 as SQIVND (reference sequence). V was pared by 6 bases and J by 6 bases, with 11 bases between. The CDR3 DNA is TGTGCCAGTAGGAGGACCGGCGCCGGGGAGCTGTTTTTT. Translation: CASRRTGAGELFF.

V gene TRBV6-5 combines with J gene TRBJ2-7; maybe TRBD1 (6 bases). The CDR3 loop spans 15 amino acids. The V end was cut by 4 bases, the J end by 0 bases, with 13 bases between. CDR1 is MNHEY, CDR2 SVGAGI, per germline. The CDR3 spells CASSLTGTLSYEQYF. The CDR3 coding sequence is TGTGCCAGCAGTTTAACCGGGACACTCTCCTACGAGCAGTACTTC.

The gene calls are TRBV7-2 and TRBJ1-6; TRBD1 aligns across 9 bases. The germline CDR1 and CDR2 sequences are SGHTA and FQGNSA. Unmatched junction bases numbered 6, after V lost 5 bases and J lost 7 bases. This CDR3 is 15 amino acids long. The CDR3 DNA is TGTGCCAGCAGCCCCTGGACAGGGGAAAATTCACCCCTCCACTTT. Protein: CASSPWTGENSPLHF.

The rearrangement links TRBV19 to TRBJ2-2; TRBD1 might be the D (6 bases). Trimming took 6 bases from V and 2 from J, leaving 10 bases between them. This CDR3 region has 14 residues. CDR1 and CDR2 from the germline V gene are LNHDA and SQIVND (reference sequence). In DNA, the CDR3 is TGTGCCAGTAGATGGACAGACAACACCGGGGAGCTGTTTTTT. It translates to CASRWTDNTGELFF.

V gene TRBV11-1 combines with J gene TRBJ2-7; unclear D gene. Germline V gene lookup returns CDR1 SGHAT and CDR2 FQDESV (reference sequence). V was shortened by 5 bases and J by 2 bases, with 13 bases between the two germline ends. The CDR3 sequence is 14 residues long. In nucleotides, the CDR3 is TGTGCCAGCAGCCGCCGGGTCTTCCCCTACGAGCAGTACTTC. Amino acids: CASSRRVFPYEQYF.

V and J are TRBV9 and TRBJ2-1; 10 positions match TRBD2. From germline, CDR1 is SGDLS and CDR2 YYNGEE. V trimming: 6 bases; J trimming: 9 bases; junction bases outside the gene matches: 6. This CDR3 comprises 13 residues. The CDR3 loop is CASNSLAGAEQFF. The CDR3 nucleotides are TGTGCCAGCAATAGCCTAGCGGGAGCTGAGCAGTTCTTC.

This clone was observed a few times. The chain has TRBV9 and TRBJ1-2; D not certain. V gave up 3 bases and J gave up 10 bases, with 22 bases separating them. The germline CDR1 and CDR2 sequences are SGDLS and YYNGEE. The CDR3 consists of 15 residues. The CDR3 region has the DNA TGTGCCAGCAGCGGAAGGGCAGGTACCCTGAAGGACTACACCTTC. Translating it yields CASSGRAGTLKDYTF.

The rearrangement joins TRBV30 to TRBJ1-1; TRBD1 might be the D (5 bases). Germline loops: CDR1 GTSNPN, CDR2 SVGIG (reference sequence). The CDR3 sequence is 13 residues long. The V gene lost 2 bases and the J gene lost 1 base, with 8 bases spanning the gap. CDR3: CAWSRGTNTEAFF. The CDR3 nucleotides are TGTGCCTGGAGTAGGGGAACGAACACTGAAGCTTTCTTT. The entire variable domain, with the rest obtained from reference TRBV30 and TRBJ1-1, is as follows: SQTIHQWPATLVQPVGSPLSLECTVEGTSNPNLYWYRQAAGRGLQLLFYSVGIGQISSEVPQNLSASRPQDRQFILSSKKLLLSDSGFYLCAWSRGTNTEAFFGQGTRLTVV.

J is TRBJ2-7 and V is TRBV7-2; the D is unclear. Germline CDR1 and CDR2: SGHTA and FQGNSA. V lost 2 bases and J 8 bases, leaving 7 bases between the germline ends. This CDR3 has 11 residues. The CDR3: CASSLRIQQYF. CDR3 DNA: TGTGCCAGCAGCTTACGGATTCAGCAGTACTTC.

The chain carries TRBV4-3 and TRBJ2-3, with 10 bases that match TRBD2. The V and J ends lost 1 base and 5 bases, in that order; junction bases with no gene match: 9. Germline assignment: CDR1 LGHNA and CDR2 YSLEER. The CDR3 is made up of 17 amino acids. The CDR3 region has the DNA TGCGCCAGCAGCCAAGGGGCAGCGGGAGGGCCAGGAGATACGCAGTATTTT. Amino acids: CASSQGAAGGPGDTQYF.

The rearrangement joins TRBV7-9 to TRBJ2-1; a possible D gene is TRBD2 (5 bases). Germline V CDR1 and CDR2: SEHNR, FQNEAQ (reference sequence). Trimming cost V 2 bases and J 4 bases, with 15 bases left between them. This CDR3 is 16 amino acids long. This chain's CDR3 is CASSLIGTGSYNEQFF. The CDR3 coding sequence is TGTGCCAGCAGCTTAATAGGAACGGGGTCATACAATGAGCAGTTCTTC.

A note on this clone: This sample also contains other DNA sequences that code for the same CDR3. The chain joins TRBV2 to TRBJ2-2; 7 nucleotides align to TRBD1. After removal of 7 bases from V and 0 bases from J, the junction contained 2 bases not matched to a gene. Germline CDR1 and CDR2: SNHLY and FYNNEI. The CDR3 totals 14 residues. The CDR3 bases are TGTGCCAGCACCGGGACAGCGAACACCGGGGAGCTGTTTTTT. It encodes CASTGTANTGELFF.

The genes are TRBV5-1 and TRBJ1-6, with D possibly TRBD1 on 5 matching bases. V lost 0 bases to trimming and J lost 7 bases, with 14 bases between them. This CDR3 has 16 residues. CDR1 is SGHRS, CDR2 YFSETQ, per germline. Written as DNA, the CDR3 is TGCGCCAGCAGCTTGGGCCCGGGGGAAGGAAATTCACCCCTCCACTTT. The encoded protein is CASSLGPGEGNSPLHF. Full variable domain (missing parts from reference TRBV5-1 and TRBJ1-6): KAGVTQTPRYLIKTRGQQVTLSCSPISGHRSVSWYQQTPGQGLQFLFEYFSETQRNKGNFPGRFSGRQFSNSRSEMNVSTLELGDSALYLCASSLGPGEGNSPLHFGNGTRLTVT.

In this sample, this clone turned up once. The DNA for the CDR3 is TGTGCCAGCAGAGCCACCGGGACTAGCGGCACAGATACGCAGTATTTT. Amino acid sequence: CASRATGTSGTDTQYF. The chain uses TRBV28 and TRBJ2-3; 10 nucleotides match TRBD2. This CDR3 comprises 16 residues. CDR1 is MDHEN, CDR2 SYDVKM, per germline. J lost 1 base, V lost 6 bases, and 7 bases had no gene match.

This rearrangement joins TRBV5-1 to TRBJ2-3; 7 bases fit TRBD2. Losses at the gene ends were 0 bases for V and 5 bases for J; bases not matched to a gene: 9. This CDR3 contains 16 residues. Germline CDR1 is SGHRS and CDR2 is YFSETQ. DNA of the CDR3: TGCGCCAGCAGCTTGGTTCCGAATCGGGGGGAAGATACGCAGTATTTT. Translating gives CASSLVPNRGEDTQYF.

This clone appeared once. The rearrangement uses TRBV27 and TRBJ1-2, with a weak D call TRBD1 (6 bases). The CDR3 contains 14 residues. Trimming cost V 3 bases and J 5 bases, with 13 bases left between them. Germline V gene lookup returns CDR1 MNHEY and CDR2 SMNVEV (reference sequence). This CDR3 reads CASSLDRSEYGYTF. The DNA of the CDR3 is TGTGCCAGCAGTTTGGACAGATCGGAATATGGCTACACCTTC.